This TCR beta chain was found in a study of T-cell reconstitution after alpha-beta-depleted transplantation in children. This CDR3 has 13 residues. Trimming took 3 bases from V and 2 from J, leaving 8 bases between them. Unique molecular identifiers tagged the TCRbeta library. One entry per CDR3 protein results from TCRdb running MiXCR on the PCR reads. Of 90,000 to 100,000 distinct CDR3 sequences in the sample, 12% were seen once. This clonotype has ten or more counts. V usage is TRBV12-3 or TRBV12-4 and J usage is TRBJ2-7, with unresolved D. Sequencing used PBMCs from the stem cell graft donor, obtained from the stem cell graft. This clonotype was obtained from a human donor who donated a stem cell graft to a child with inherited bone marrow failure. CDR3 sequence reads: CASSLGSAYEQYF. The CDR3 DNA reads TGTGCCAGCAGTTTGGGGTCCGCCTACGAGCAGTACTTC.